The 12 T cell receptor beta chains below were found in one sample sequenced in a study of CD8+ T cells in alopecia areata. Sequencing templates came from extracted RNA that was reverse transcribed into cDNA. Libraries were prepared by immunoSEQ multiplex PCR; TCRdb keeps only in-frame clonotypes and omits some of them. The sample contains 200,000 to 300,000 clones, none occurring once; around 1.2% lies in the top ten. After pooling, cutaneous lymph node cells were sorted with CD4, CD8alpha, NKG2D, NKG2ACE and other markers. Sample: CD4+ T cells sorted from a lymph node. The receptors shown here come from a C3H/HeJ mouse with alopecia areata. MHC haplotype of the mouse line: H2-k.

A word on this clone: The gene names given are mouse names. The covered CDR3 bases are TGTGCCAGCAGCCCCCGGGACTGGGATGCT. Amino acid sequence: CASSPRDWDA. From start to end, the CDR3 is CASSPRDWDAEQFF. V usage is TRBV5 and J usage is TRBJ2-1; TRBD2 matches at 9 bases. The DNA ends 4 residues before the CDR3 does, and the rest of the CDR3 is filled in from the germline J gene. The V segment lost 4 bases and the J segment 5 bases; nucleotides outside the gene matches: 3. Germline CDR1 is LGHNA and CDR2 is YNLKQL (reference sequence). The CDR3 extends over 14 amino acids.

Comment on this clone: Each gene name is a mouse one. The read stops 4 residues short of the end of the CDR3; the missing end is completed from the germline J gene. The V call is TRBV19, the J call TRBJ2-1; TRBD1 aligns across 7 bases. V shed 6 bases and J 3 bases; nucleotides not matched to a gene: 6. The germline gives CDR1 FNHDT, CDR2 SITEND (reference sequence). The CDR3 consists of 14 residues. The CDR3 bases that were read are TGTGCCAGCACCTTTCGGGACAGCTATGCT. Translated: CASTFRDSYA. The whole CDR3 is CASTFRDSYAEQFF.

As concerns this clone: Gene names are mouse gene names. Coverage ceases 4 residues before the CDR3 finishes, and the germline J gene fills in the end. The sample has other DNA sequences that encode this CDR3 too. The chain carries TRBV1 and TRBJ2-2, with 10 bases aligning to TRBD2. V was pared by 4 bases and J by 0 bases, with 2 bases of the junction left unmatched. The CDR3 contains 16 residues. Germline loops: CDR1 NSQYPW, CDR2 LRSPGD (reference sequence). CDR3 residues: CTCSGGLGANTGQLYF. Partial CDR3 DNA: TGCACCTGCAGTGGAGGACTGGGGGCAAACACCGGG.

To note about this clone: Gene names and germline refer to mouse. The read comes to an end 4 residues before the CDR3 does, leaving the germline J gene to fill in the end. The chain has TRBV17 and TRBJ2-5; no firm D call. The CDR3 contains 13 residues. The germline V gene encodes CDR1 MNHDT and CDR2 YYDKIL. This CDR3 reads CASSSNREDTQYF. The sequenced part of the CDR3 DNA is TGTGCTAGCAGTAGTAACAGAGAAGAC.

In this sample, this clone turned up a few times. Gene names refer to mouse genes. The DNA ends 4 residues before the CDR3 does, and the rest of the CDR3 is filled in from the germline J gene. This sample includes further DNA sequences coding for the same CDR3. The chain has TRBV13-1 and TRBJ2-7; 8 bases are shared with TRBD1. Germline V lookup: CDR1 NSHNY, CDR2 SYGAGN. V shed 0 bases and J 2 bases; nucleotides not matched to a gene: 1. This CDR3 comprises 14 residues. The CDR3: CASSDAGGPYEQYF. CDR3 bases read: TGTGCCAGCAGTGATGCAGGGGGCCCCTAT.

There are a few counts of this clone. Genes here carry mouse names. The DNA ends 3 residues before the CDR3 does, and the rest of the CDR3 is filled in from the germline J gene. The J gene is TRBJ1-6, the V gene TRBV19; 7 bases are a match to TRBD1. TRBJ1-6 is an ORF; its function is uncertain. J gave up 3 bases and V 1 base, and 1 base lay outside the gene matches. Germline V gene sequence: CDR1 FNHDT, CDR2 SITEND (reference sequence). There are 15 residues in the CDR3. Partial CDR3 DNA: TGTGCCAGCAGTATACCAGGGGGCTATAATTCGCCC. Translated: CASSIPGGYNSP. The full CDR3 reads CASSIPGGYNSPLYF.

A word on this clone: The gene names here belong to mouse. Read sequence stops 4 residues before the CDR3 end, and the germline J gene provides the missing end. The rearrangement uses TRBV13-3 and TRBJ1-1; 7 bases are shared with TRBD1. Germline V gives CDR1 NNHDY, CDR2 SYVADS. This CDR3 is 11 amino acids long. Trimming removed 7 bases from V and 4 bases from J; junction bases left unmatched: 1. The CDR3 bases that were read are TGTGCCAGCGACAGGGCCACA. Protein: CASDRAT. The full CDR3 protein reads CASDRATEVFF.

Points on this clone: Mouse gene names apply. Incomplete CDR3 DNA: TGTGCTAGCAGTAGAGACCAGCCCAACTATGCT. Encoded protein: CASSRDQPNYA. The entire CDR3 protein is CASSRDQPNYAEQFF. The chain has TRBV17 and TRBJ2-1; D gene unclear. The read finishes 4 residues shy of the CDR3 end, and the germline J gene is used to complete it. Germline-derived CDR1 and CDR2 are MNHDT and YYDKIL. Trimming stripped 0 bases from V and 1 base from J, with 7 bases between. This CDR3 is 15 amino acids long.

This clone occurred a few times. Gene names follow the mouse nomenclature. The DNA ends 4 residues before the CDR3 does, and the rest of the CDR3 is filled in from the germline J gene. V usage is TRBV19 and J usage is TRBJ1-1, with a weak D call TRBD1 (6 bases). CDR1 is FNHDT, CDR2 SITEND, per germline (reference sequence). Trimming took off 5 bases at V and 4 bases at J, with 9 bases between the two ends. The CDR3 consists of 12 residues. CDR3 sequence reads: CASSRRGTEVFF. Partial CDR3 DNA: TGTGCCAGCAGCCGCAGGGGCACA.

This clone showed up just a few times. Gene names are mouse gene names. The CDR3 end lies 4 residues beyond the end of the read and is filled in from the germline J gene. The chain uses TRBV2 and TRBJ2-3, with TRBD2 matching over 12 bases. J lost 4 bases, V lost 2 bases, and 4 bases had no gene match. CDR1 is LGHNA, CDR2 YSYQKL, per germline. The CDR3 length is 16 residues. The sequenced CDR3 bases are TGTGCCAGCAGCCAAACCGGGACTGGGGGGACAGAA. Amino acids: CASSQTGTGGTE. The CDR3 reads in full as CASSQTGTGGTETLYF.

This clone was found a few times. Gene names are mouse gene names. The CDR3: CASSDAGDRGPDTGQLYF. The sequenced CDR3 bases are TGTGCCAGCAGTGATGCAGGGGACAGGGGGCCGGACACCGGG. The chain is built from TRBV13-3 and TRBJ2-2; TRBD1 matches at 12 bases. The CDR3 end lies 4 residues beyond the end of the read and is filled in from the germline J gene. Trimming took 0 bases from V and 3 from J; bases not matched to a gene: 6. CDR1 is NNHDY and CDR2 is SYVADS in the germline V gene. The CDR3 runs to 18 residues.

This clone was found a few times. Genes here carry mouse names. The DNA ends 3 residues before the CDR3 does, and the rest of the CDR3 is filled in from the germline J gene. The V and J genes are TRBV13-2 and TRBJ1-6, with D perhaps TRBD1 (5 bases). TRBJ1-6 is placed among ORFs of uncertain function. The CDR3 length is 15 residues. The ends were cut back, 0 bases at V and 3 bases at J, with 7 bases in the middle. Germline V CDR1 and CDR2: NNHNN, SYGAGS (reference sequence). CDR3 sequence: CASGDVRDYNSPLYF. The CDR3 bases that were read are TGTGCCAGCGGTGATGTCAGGGACTATAATTCGCCC.